This TCR beta chain came from a study of cytomegalovirus exposure and HLA in healthy donors. About the study: Unique TCR beta sequences numbering some 120 million came from some 200 million T cells in an earlier analysis.

Study-level results: An analysis done earlier found most TCR beta V segments productive about 87% or about 30% of the time.

In the PCR, 60 Vbeta and 13 Jbeta primers were used. Clones were sequenced by immunoSEQ multiplex PCR, and TCRdb holds only the in-frame ones, with some missing. The table lists some 110,000 clones, more than 70% of them singletons. Regarding this clone: Its antigen is not identified.

Donors sampled were nominally healthy, though unrecorded immune exposures were likely. There are 14 residues in the CDR3. Looked up from germline, CDR1 is SGHDT and CDR2 is YYEEEE. The clonotype was recovered from a man between 45 and 60 years old in good health and CMV-seropositive. Sequencing was carried out using PBMCs. The gene calls are TRBV5-6 and TRBJ2-5; no reliable D call. The last part of the DNA fits TRBJ2-7 better; the J call may be wrong. CDR3 bases: TGTGCCAGCAGCTCGATAGTAGTAGCTCACGAGCAGTACTTC. As protein: CASSSIVVAHEQYF.